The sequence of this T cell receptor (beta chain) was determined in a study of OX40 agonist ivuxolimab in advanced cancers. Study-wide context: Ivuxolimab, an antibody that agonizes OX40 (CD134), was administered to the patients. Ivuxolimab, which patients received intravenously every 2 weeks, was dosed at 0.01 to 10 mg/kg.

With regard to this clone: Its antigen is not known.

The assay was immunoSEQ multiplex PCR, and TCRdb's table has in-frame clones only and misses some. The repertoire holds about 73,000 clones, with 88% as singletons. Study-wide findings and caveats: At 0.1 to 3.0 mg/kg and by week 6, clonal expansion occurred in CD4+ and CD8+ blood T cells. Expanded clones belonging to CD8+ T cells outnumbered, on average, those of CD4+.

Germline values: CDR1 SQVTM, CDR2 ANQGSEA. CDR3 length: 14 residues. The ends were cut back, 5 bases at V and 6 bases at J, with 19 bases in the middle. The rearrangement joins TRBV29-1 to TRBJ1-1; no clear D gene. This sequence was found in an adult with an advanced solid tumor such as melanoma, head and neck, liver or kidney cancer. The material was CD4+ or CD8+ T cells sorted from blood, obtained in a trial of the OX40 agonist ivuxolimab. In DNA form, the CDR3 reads TGCAGCGTTTTCCTTTACCTCGGAGCGTCTGAAGCTTTCTTT. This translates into CSVFLYLGASEAFF. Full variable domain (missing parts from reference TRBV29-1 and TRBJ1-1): SAVISQKPSRDICQRGTSLTIQCQVDSQVTMMFWYRQQPGQSLTLIATANQGSEATYESGFVIDKFPISRPNLTFSTLTVSNMSPEDSSIYLCSVFLYLGASEAFFGQGTRLTVV.